Following are 10 T cell receptor beta chains from one sample sequenced in a study of cytomegalovirus exposure and HLA in healthy donors. PCR involved 60 Vbeta and 13 Jbeta primers. The method was immunoSEQ multiplex PCR; TCRdb's version includes in-frame clones alone and lacks a portion of them. The sample has about 190,000 clones; around 77% are singletons. Source material: PBMCs. The receptors shown here come from a woman between 18 and 29 years old in good health and CMV-seronegative.

V is TRBV6-5 and J is TRBJ1-2, with 9 bases identical to TRBD1. The CDR3 contains 13 residues. The germline gives CDR1 MNHEY, CDR2 SVGAGI. Germline trimming cut 5 bases from V and 6 bases from J; bases unmatched to any gene: 4. The CDR3 DNA sequence: TGTGCCAGCAGTCGCGGGACAGGGCATGGCTACACCTTC. Protein sequence: CASSRGTGHGYTF.

The CDR3 region is CAISDLSGSGNHEQFF. CDR3 coding DNA: TGTGCCATCAGTGACCTTAGCGGGAGTGGGAATCATGAGCAGTTCTTC. This sequence joins TRBV10-3 and TRBJ2-1; 9 bases are shared with TRBD2. Losses at the gene ends were 3 bases for V and 8 bases for J; bases not matched to a gene: 11. The CDR3 spans 16 residues. Germline V gene sequence: CDR1 ENHRY, CDR2 SYGVKD.

The V call is TRBV19, the J call TRBJ1-6; a possible D gene is TRBD1 (5 bases). The length of the CDR3 is 15 residues. The germline V gene has CDR1 LNHDA and CDR2 SQIVND (reference sequence). Trimming shortened V by 1 base and J by 7 bases, and 11 bases separated the two germline ends. CDR3 loop: CASSIAPGGNSPLHF. For the CDR3, the DNA is TGTGCCAGTAGTATAGCCCCGGGGGGGAATTCACCCCTCCACTTT.

J is TRBJ1-1 and V is TRBV6-6; no reliable D call. Germline V gene sequence: CDR1 MNHNY, CDR2 SVGAGI (reference sequence). With 0 bases removed from V and 12 bases from J, the gap between germline ends came to 14 bases. This CDR3 is 13 amino acids long. The CDR3 sequence is CASSYSSGIVSFF. As DNA, the CDR3 is TGTGCCAGCAGTTACTCGTCGGGGATAGTATCTTTCTTT.

As regards this clone: The junction does not match germline at one end; this may be a read error. CDR3 sequence: CASTLGRGNTGELFF. CDR3 in DNA: TGTGCCAGCACCTTAGGACGGGGTAACACCGGGGAGCTGTTTTTT. V usage is TRBV11-2 and J usage is TRBJ2-2; possibly TRBD2 for D (5 bases). The CDR3 sequence is 15 residues long. Germline assignment: CDR1 SGHAT and CDR2 FQNNGV.

V is TRBV28 and J is TRBJ2-5; maybe TRBD2 (5 bases). V was pared by 7 bases and J by 1 base, with 7 bases between. The CDR3 has 12 residues. Germline loops: CDR1 MDHEN, CDR2 SYDVKM. In DNA, the CDR3 is TGTGCCAGCACCACTAGCCAAGAGACCCAGTACTTC. It encodes CASTTSQETQYF. Together with reference TRBV28 and TRBJ2-5, the CDR3 gives the full variable domain: DVKVTQSSRYLVKRTGEKVFLECVQDMDHENMFWYRQDPGLGLRLIYFSYDVKMKEKGDIPEGYSVSREKKERFSLILESASTNQTSMYLCASTTSQETQYFGPGTRLLVL.

The rearrangement uses TRBV4-1 and TRBJ2-7; 7 nucleotides align to TRBD1. Germline-derived CDR1 and CDR2 are MGHRA and YSYEKL. There are 14 residues in the CDR3. V was clipped by 4 bases and J by 2 bases; unmatched bases: 5. CDR3 residues: CASSPRQGPYEQYF. CDR3 coding DNA: TGCGCCAGCAGCCCGAGACAGGGACCCTACGAGCAGTACTTC.

This chain uses TRBV7-2 with TRBJ2-5; no reliable D call. CDR1 and CDR2 from the germline V gene are SGHTA and FQGNSA. Trimming stripped 5 bases from V and 3 bases from J, with 4 bases between. This CDR3 comprises 11 residues. This chain's CDR3 is CASSQEETQYF. CDR3 bases: TGTGCCAGCAGCCAGGAAGAGACCCAGTACTTC.

In the case of this clone: The junction shows a germline mismatch at one end, possibly a read error. This chain joins TRBV7-9 and TRBJ2-7, with 10 bases aligning to TRBD2. The CDR3 totals 13 residues. Per the germline V gene, CDR1 is SEHNR and CDR2 is FQNEAQ (reference sequence). CDR3 DNA: TGTGCCAGCAGCTTACTAGCGGGAGACGATCAGTACTTC. Residues: CASSLLAGDDQYF.

CDR3 in amino acids: CASSPSGGQNEQFF. The CDR3 bases are TGTGCCAGCAGTCCTAGCGGGGGGCAGAATGAGCAGTTCTTC. The V call is TRBV6-5, the J call TRBJ2-1; TRBD2 matches at 11 bases. Unmatched junction bases numbered 4, after V lost 5 bases and J lost 7 bases. The CDR3 contains 14 residues. Germline-derived CDR1 and CDR2 are MNHEY and SVGAGI.